The 27 T cell receptor beta chains given below trace back to one sample, sequenced in a study of blood T cell repertoires in COVID-19 (dated by TCRdb to the early 2020s). Library preparation used the immunoSEQ multiplex PCR assay. The clones in this table, taken by TCRdb from immuneACCESS, are in-frame only. Not every clone is retained; where verified, under half of the shortfall comes from an unresolved V gene, and the cause of the rest is unknown. The sample table contains 150,000 to 160,000 clones; only one count was recorded for about 80% of them. The top ten hold 12% of the sample. The material sequenced was peripheral blood. Receptors originate from a woman aged 55 to 70 with COVID-19, enrolled during active disease.

The genes are TRBV20-1 and TRBJ2-1; weak D call: TRBD2 (5 bases). The V gene lost 3 bases and the J gene lost 0 bases, with 9 bases spanning the gap. The CDR3 is 14 residues long. In germline, CDR1 is DFQATT, CDR2 SNEGSKA (reference sequence). In DNA form, the CDR3 reads TGCAGTGCTAGTCCTAGCAGCTCCTACAATGAGCAGTTCTTC. Translated: CSASPSSSYNEQFF.

The J gene is TRBJ1-3, the V gene TRBV6-5, with TRBD1 as a possible D gene (5 bases). The V end lost 2 bases, the J end lost 2 bases, and 7 bases lay between the germline ends. The CDR3 has 14 residues. Germline assignment: CDR1 MNHEY and CDR2 SVGAGI. CDR3 amino acids: CASSYARAGNTIYF. The CDR3 DNA sequence: TGTGCCAGCAGTTACGCCAGGGCTGGAAACACCATATATTTT.

V and J are TRBV9 and TRBJ2-1; 15 bases align to TRBD2. CDR1 and CDR2 (germline): SGDLS, YYNGEE. V trimming: 6 bases; J trimming: 10 bases; junction bases outside the gene matches: 11. The CDR3 consists of 16 residues. The CDR3 DNA reads TGTGCCAGCACCGTGGGACTAGCGGGAGGACGGGGAGAGCAGTTCTTC. It is translated as CASTVGLAGGRGEQFF.

The rearrangement uses TRBV4-1 and TRBJ1-1; the D gene is possibly TRBD1 (6 bases). V was pared by 4 bases and J by 0 bases, with 15 bases between. The CDR3 runs 16 residues. The germline CDR1 and CDR2 sequences are MGHRA and YSYEKL. The CDR3 DNA sequence: TGCGCCAGCAGCCCGCTGAGGGGACATATGAACACTGAAGCTTTCTTT. It translates to CASSPLRGHMNTEAFF.

The chain links TRBV18 to TRBJ2-1, with TRBD1 matching 10 bases. The CDR3 length is 17 residues. The ends lost 1 base at V and 5 bases at J; junction bases unmatched: 8. The germline gives CDR1 KGHSH, CDR2 LQKENI. In DNA, the CDR3 is TGTGCCAGCTCACCACAAGCTAGACAGGGGGCAAACAATGAGCAGTTCTTC. Translating gives CASSPQARQGANNEQFF.

This chain joins TRBV5-4 and TRBJ1-2; D remains ambiguous. V was trimmed by 0 bases and J by 2 bases, leaving 8 bases between them. The CDR3 length is 14 residues. Germline CDR1 and CDR2: SGHNT and YYREEE (reference sequence). The CDR3 sequence is CASSLERHNYGYTF. The CDR3 DNA is TGTGCCAGCAGCTTGGAGAGGCACAACTATGGCTACACCTTC.

The V gene is TRBV30, the J gene TRBJ1-5, with 10 bases fitting TRBD1. Trimming took 2 bases from V and 8 from J; bases not matched to a gene: 18. Germline V CDR1 and CDR2: GTSNPN, SVGIG (reference sequence). The CDR3 spans 18 residues. The CDR3 loop is CAWSLGTGAWRRSEPQHF. Here the CDR3 DNA reads TGTGCCTGGAGTCTTGGGACAGGGGCATGGAGGAGGAGCGAGCCCCAGCATTTT.

The chain carries TRBV6-5 and TRBJ1-1, with 8 nucleotides matching TRBD1. In germline, CDR1 is MNHEY, CDR2 SVGAGI. The CDR3 runs 16 residues. V trimming: 2 bases; J trimming: 4 bases; junction bases outside the gene matches: 9. The CDR3 nucleotides are TGTGCCAGCAGTTACGCGGGACAGGTATCGCTCACTGAAGCTTTCTTT. Protein: CASSYAGQVSLTEAFF.

This clone was picked up one time. V and J are TRBV6-5 and TRBJ1-4, with TRBD1 matching 8 bases. The CDR3 covers 16 residues. Trimming removed 4 bases from V and 5 bases from J; junction bases left unmatched: 9. CDR1 is MNHEY, CDR2 SVGAGI, per germline. The CDR3 DNA is TGTGCCAGCAGTTCAACAGCAGGGGGCGGGAATGAAAAACTGTTTTTT. As protein: CASSSTAGGGNEKLFF.

The V call is TRBV11-2, the J call TRBJ1-5; 11 bases agree with TRBD1. V dropped 1 base and J dropped 4; count of bases not matched to a gene: 3. The germline V gene has CDR1 SGHAT and CDR2 FQNNGV. This CDR3 is built from 16 residues. CDR3 sequence (DNA): TGTGCCAGCAGCTTAGGGACAGGGGGCGGGAATCAGCCCCAGCATTTT. Translation gives CASSLGTGGGNQPQHF.

This clone has more than one count but fewer than ten. J is TRBJ2-3 and V is TRBV27; TRBD1 matches 8 bases. Germline loops: CDR1 MNHEY, CDR2 SMNVEV (reference sequence). The CDR3 is 17 amino acids. V shed 6 bases, J shed 1 base, and the junction held 12 bases outside the gene matches. The CDR3 sequence: CASRPLRTGRRTDTQYF. The DNA of the CDR3 is TGTGCCAGCAGACCTCTCCGGACAGGGCGGCGCACAGATACGCAGTATTTT.

The DNA of the CDR3 is TGCGCCAGCACCTCAAGTAATCCTCTAGCGGGGAGTGAACAGTTCTTC. It yields the protein CASTSSNPLAGSEQFF. V usage is TRBV4-1 and J usage is TRBJ2-1; 9 bases align to TRBD2. The V gene end was trimmed by 7 bases and the J gene end by 13 bases; junction bases not matched to a gene: 20. The CDR3 spans 16 residues. Germline assignment: CDR1 MGHRA and CDR2 YSYEKL.

V usage is TRBV3-1 (or the pseudogene TRBV3-2) and J usage is TRBJ1-5, with TRBD1 identical over 7 bases. Germline V CDR1 and CDR2: LGHDT, YNNKEL (reference sequence). Germline trimming cut 1 base from V and 0 bases from J; bases unmatched to any gene: 3. CDR3 length: 16 amino acids. CDR3 sequence: CASSQGTGFSNQPQHF. The CDR3 DNA sequence: TGTGCCAGCAGCCAAGGGACAGGTTTTAGCAATCAGCCCCAGCATTTT.

This clone was counted between two and nine times. The chain is built from TRBV7-3 and TRBJ1-2; 8 positions match TRBD1. The V gene end was trimmed by 5 bases and the J gene end by 3 bases; junction bases not matched to a gene: 2. Looked up from germline, CDR1 is SGHTA and CDR2 is FQGTGA. The CDR3 consists of 13 residues. The CDR3 DNA reads as TGTGCCAGCAGCGTGGGACAGGACTATGGCTACACCTTC. Translated: CASSVGQDYGYTF.

This clone was seen once. This chain links TRBV25-1 with TRBJ1-1; D is possibly TRBD1 (5 bases). The CDR3 consists of 16 residues. Germline V CDR1 and CDR2: MGHDK, SYGVNS. V shed 1 base and J shed 5 bases, with 17 bases lying between them. Here the CDR3 reads CASSESLGGRGTEAFF. In DNA, the CDR3 is TGTGCCAGCAGTGAATCCCTGGGGGGACGAGGTACTGAAGCTTTCTTT. Full variable domain (outside the CDR3, taken from reference TRBV25-1 and TRBJ1-1): EADIYQTPRYLVIGTGKKITLECSQTMGHDKMYWYQQDPGMELHLIHYSYGVNSTEKGDLSSESTVSRIRTEHFPLTLESARPSHTSQYLCASSESLGGRGTEAFFGQGTRLTVV.

The V call is TRBV15, the J call TRBJ1-5; D uncertain. V was trimmed by 1 base and J by 0 bases, leaving 7 bases between them. There are 15 residues in the CDR3. Germline-derived CDR1 and CDR2 are LNHNV and YYDKDF (reference sequence). DNA for the CDR3: TGTGCCACCAGCAGAGCACAGAGTAGCAATCAGCCCCAGCATTTT. Translation gives CATSRAQSSNQPQHF. Variable domain in full (rest from reference TRBV15 and TRBJ1-5): DAMVIQNPRYQVTQFGKPVTLSCSQTLNHNVMYWYQQKSSQAPKLLFHYYDKDFNNEADTPDNFQSRRPNTSFCFLDIRSPGLGDTAMYLCATSRAQSSNQPQHFGDGTRLSIL.

This clone was counted between two and nine times. This rearrangement joins TRBV10-3 to TRBJ1-2; tentatively, D is TRBD1 (5 bases). The CDR3 runs to 13 residues. Trimming stripped 6 bases from V and 3 bases from J, with 11 bases between. Germline CDR1 is ENHRY and CDR2 is SYGVKD. CDR3 nucleotides: TGTGCCATCAGCCCACAGGAACACTATGGCTACACCTTC. Encoded protein: CAISPQEHYGYTF.

The gene calls are TRBV19 and TRBJ1-5; 7 nucleotides match TRBD1. The CDR3 is 16 residues long. Germline V gives CDR1 LNHDA, CDR2 SQIVND (reference sequence). Losses at the gene ends were 5 bases for V and 3 bases for J; bases not matched to a gene: 10. DNA for the CDR3: TGTGCCAGTAGTTTCCGACAGGGAGGCCCCAATCAGCCCCAGCATTTT. Its translation: CASSFRQGGPNQPQHF.

The chain has TRBV18 and TRBJ1-1; 7 bases are a match to TRBD1. V trimming: 0 bases; J trimming: 1 base; junction bases outside the gene matches: 2. CDR3 length: 15 amino acids. The germline V gene has CDR1 KGHSH and CDR2 LQKENI. CDR3 DNA: TGTGCCAGCTCACCACCGCACAGGGGGAACACTGAAGCTTTCTTT. Amino acid sequence: CASSPPHRGNTEAFF. Using reference TRBV18 and TRBJ1-1 for the parts outside the CDR3, the full variable domain is NAGVMQNPRHLVRRRGQEARLRCSPMKGHSHVYWYRQLPEEGLKFMVYLQKENIIDESGMPKERFSAEFPKEGPSILRIQQVVRGDSAAYFCASSPPHRGNTEAFFGQGTRLTVV.

The J gene is TRBJ2-1, the V gene TRBV11-2; D remains ambiguous. V lost 7 bases, J lost 4 bases, and 23 bases lay in between. CDR3 size: 17 residues. Looked up from germline, CDR1 is SGHAT and CDR2 is FQNNGV. CDR3 region: CASTPDRVRLPYNEQFF. CDR3 in DNA: TGTGCCAGCACCCCCGATCGGGTGAGACTCCCTTACAATGAGCAGTTCTTC.

V gene TRBV27 combines with J gene TRBJ2-4; 7 bases align to TRBD1. J lost 7 bases, V lost 7 bases, and 4 bases had no gene match. Germline CDR1 and CDR2: MNHEY and SMNVEV (reference sequence). The CDR3 extends over 12 amino acids. Here the CDR3 reads CASKSQGNIQYF. The CDR3, as DNA: TGTGCCAGCAAGTCACAGGGGAACATTCAGTACTTC.

The V gene is TRBV11-2, the J gene TRBJ1-1, with 8 bases fitting TRBD1. After removal of 5 bases from V and 5 bases from J, the junction contained 7 bases not matched to a gene. This CDR3 is 14 amino acids long. CDR1 is SGHAT and CDR2 is FQNNGV in the germline V gene. As DNA, the CDR3 is TGTGCCAGCAGCCGCGGGACAGGACGGACTGAAGCTTTCTTT. It translates to CASSRGTGRTEAFF.

V gene TRBV5-4 combines with J gene TRBJ1-2; D is unresolved. Trimming removed 0 bases at V and 2 bases at J, with 8 bases between. CDR1 and CDR2 from the germline V gene are SGHNT and YYREEE (reference sequence). CDR3 length: 14 residues. CDR3 bases: TGTGCCAGCAGCTTGGGTGGCGGAAACTATGGCTACACCTTC. Protein product: CASSLGGGNYGYTF.

The chain carries TRBV6-1 and TRBJ2-5; TRBD2 matches at 8 bases. This CDR3 is built from 15 residues. The V and J ends lost 3 bases and 1 base, in that order; junction bases with no gene match: 4. Germline CDR1 and CDR2: MNHNS and SASEGT. The DNA of the CDR3 is TGTGCCAGCAGTGAGAGTGCGGGGGGCCAAGAGACCCAGTACTTC. Protein product: CASSESAGGQETQYF.

The chain employs TRBV9 and TRBJ2-2; TRBD2 is a possible D gene (6 bases). CDR1 and CDR2 from the germline V gene are SGDLS and YYNGEE. The CDR3 loop spans 14 amino acids. The V end lost 0 bases, the J end lost 4 bases, and 7 bases lay between the germline ends. The CDR3 DNA reads as TGTGCCAGCAGCGTAGGACTAGTCACCGGGGAGCTGTTTTTT. It specifies CASSVGLVTGELFF.

The V call is TRBV5-8, the J call TRBJ2-5; 8 positions match TRBD1. From germline, CDR1 is SGHTS and CDR2 YDEGEE. CDR3 length: 14 amino acids. Unmatched junction bases numbered 6, after V lost 4 bases and J lost 4 bases. The CDR3 DNA sequence: TGTGCCAGCAGCCCGGAGACAGGGGTAGAGACCCAGTACTTC. Translating it yields CASSPETGVETQYF.

This chain's CDR3 is CASSLTRDMNTEAFF. In DNA, the CDR3 is TGTGCCAGCAGCCTAACCAGGGATATGAACACTGAAGCTTTCTTT. V is TRBV6-5 and J is TRBJ1-1; perhaps TRBD1 as D (5 bases). The CDR3 is 15 amino acids. Trimming stripped 6 bases from V and 0 bases from J, with 14 bases between. CDR1 is MNHEY, CDR2 SVGAGI, per germline.